The 6 T cell receptor beta chains listed next were all sequenced from one sample in a study of cytomegalovirus exposure and HLA in healthy donors. Primers included in the PCR were 60 Vbeta and 13 Jbeta primers. TCRdb's copy holds only in-frame clones and misses some; the assay was immunoSEQ multiplex PCR. Of about 130,000 clones in the sample, roughly three quarters were seen once. Material: PBMCs. Source of these receptors: a man under 40 in good health and CMV-seronegative.

The gene calls are TRBV30 and TRBJ1-4; TRBD1 agrees at 8 bases. The V segment lost 3 bases and the J segment 5 bases; nucleotides outside the gene matches: 8. The CDR3 is 15 amino acids. In germline, CDR1 is GTSNPN, CDR2 SVGIG (reference sequence). The DNA for the CDR3 is TGTGCCTGGAGCCACAAACAGGGGGGGAATGAAAAACTGTTTTTT. Amino acids: CAWSHKQGGNEKLFF.

The J gene is TRBJ2-5, the V gene TRBV6-6; 8 bases match TRBD2. The trim removed 6 bases at V and 4 bases at J, leaving 7 bases unmatched. CDR1 and CDR2 (germline): MNHNY, SVGAGI (reference sequence). The CDR3 contains 14 residues. Here the CDR3 DNA reads TGTGCCAGCAGAAACTTAGCGGGGCGAGAGACCCAGTACTTC. Encoded protein: CASRNLAGRETQYF.

The genes are TRBV21-1 and TRBJ2-5; no DNA check was done on the table's D call, TRBD2. TRBV21-1 is shown as a pseudogene. The CDR3 length is 15 residues. This chain's CDR3 is CASSRGLAGGETQYF. The CDR3 region has the DNA TGTGCCAGCAGCAGGGGACTAGCGGGGGGAGAGACCCAGTACTTC.

The chain uses TRBV28 and TRBJ1-5; D is ambiguous. The CDR3 totals 12 residues. CDR1 and CDR2 from the germline V gene are MDHEN and SYDVKM. The CDR3 reads CAIHDSNQPQHF. The CDR3 DNA reads as TGTGCTATACATGATAGCAATCAGCCCCAGCATTTT.

The chain has TRBV30 and TRBJ1-1; D remains ambiguous. V shed 0 bases and J shed 3 bases, with 8 bases lying between them. The length of the CDR3 is 13 residues. Per the germline V gene, CDR1 is GTSNPN and CDR2 is SVGIG (reference sequence). CDR3 loop: CAWSVSGYTEAFF. The DNA of the CDR3 is TGTGCCTGGAGTGTCAGCGGGTACACTGAAGCTTTCTTT.

The rearrangement joins TRBV28 to TRBJ1-5; maybe TRBD1 (6 bases). V shed 6 bases and J shed 7 bases, with 19 bases lying between them. This CDR3 region has 15 residues. Germline V CDR1 and CDR2: MDHEN, SYDVKM. The CDR3, as DNA: TGTGCCAGCAGCTCCCCGCAGGGAGGGGGACAGCCCCAGCATTTT. Translated, it gives CASSSPQGGGQPQHF. The whole variable domain, filled in from reference TRBV28 and TRBJ1-5, reads DVKVTQSSRYLVKRTGEKVFLECVQDMDHENMFWYRQDPGLGLRLIYFSYDVKMKEKGDIPEGYSVSREKKERFSLILESASTNQTSMYLCASSSPQGGGQPQHFGDGTRLSIL.